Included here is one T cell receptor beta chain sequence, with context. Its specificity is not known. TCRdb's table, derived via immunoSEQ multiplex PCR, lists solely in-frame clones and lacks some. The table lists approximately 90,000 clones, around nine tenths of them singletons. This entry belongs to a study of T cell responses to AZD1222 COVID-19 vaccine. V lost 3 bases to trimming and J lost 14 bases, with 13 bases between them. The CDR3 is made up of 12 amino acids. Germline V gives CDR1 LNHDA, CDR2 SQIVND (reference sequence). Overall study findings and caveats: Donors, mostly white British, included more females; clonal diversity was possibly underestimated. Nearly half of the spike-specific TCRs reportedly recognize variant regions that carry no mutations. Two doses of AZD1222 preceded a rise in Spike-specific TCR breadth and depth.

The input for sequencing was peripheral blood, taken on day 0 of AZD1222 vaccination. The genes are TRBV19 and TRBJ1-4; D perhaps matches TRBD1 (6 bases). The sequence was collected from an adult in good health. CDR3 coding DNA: TGTGCCAGTAGTATGAACCGGGACATGCTGTTTTTT. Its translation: CASSMNRDMLFF.